These T cell receptor beta chains were read from a single sample in a study of CD8+ T cells in alopecia areata. Libraries were prepared by immunoSEQ multiplex PCR; TCRdb keeps only in-frame clonotypes and omits some of them. The table has about 120,000 clones, 50% to 75% seen once; the top ten hold roughly 30%. The material sequenced was CD8+ T cells sorted from blood, taken at week 4, from a patient treated with tofacitinib. The receptors originated from a human donor with alopecia areata. Both conserved end residues are trimmed from each CDR3.

J | V | CDR3
TRBJ2-5 | TRBV5-6 | ASSGRDSGQETQY
TRBJ2-7 | TRBV4-3 | ASSQERGGLYEQY
TRBJ1-1 | TRBV30 | AWSEVEAF
TRBJ2-3 | TRBV7-3 | ASRFTARGTQY
TRBJ1-1 | TRBV4-1 | ASSRNTGNTEAF
TRBJ2-1 | TRBV29-1 | SVYLPSGGATYNEQF
TRBJ1-2 | TRBV29-1 | SVGDRIDGYT
TRBJ1-5 | TRBV23-1 | ASTRVGQGNNSNQPQH
TRBJ1-2 | TRBV27 | ASSWSGTGAHYGYT
TRBJ1-2 | TRBV4-2 | ASSQDRGTIHYGGYT
TRBJ2-3 | TRBV28 | ASSSDRGTDTQY
TRBJ1-2 | TRBV9 | ASSAGGAGPNYGYT
TRBJ1-1 | TRBV30 | AWKMDSYMNTEAF
TRBJ1-2 | TRBV25-1 | ASFRGSGYGYT
TRBJ2-1 | TRBV29-1 | SVEGDRETDNEQF